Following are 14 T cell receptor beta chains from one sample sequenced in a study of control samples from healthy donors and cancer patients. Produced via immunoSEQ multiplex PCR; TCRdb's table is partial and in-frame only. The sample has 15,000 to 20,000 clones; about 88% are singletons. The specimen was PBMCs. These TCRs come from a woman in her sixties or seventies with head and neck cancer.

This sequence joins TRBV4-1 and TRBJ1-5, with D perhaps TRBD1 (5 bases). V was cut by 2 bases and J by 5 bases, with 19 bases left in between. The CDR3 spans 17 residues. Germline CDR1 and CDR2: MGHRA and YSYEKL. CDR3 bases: TGCGCCAGCAGCCAACCCCCGGGTGGGGCAGCCTATCAGCCCCAGCATTTT. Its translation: CASSQPPGGAAYQPQHF.

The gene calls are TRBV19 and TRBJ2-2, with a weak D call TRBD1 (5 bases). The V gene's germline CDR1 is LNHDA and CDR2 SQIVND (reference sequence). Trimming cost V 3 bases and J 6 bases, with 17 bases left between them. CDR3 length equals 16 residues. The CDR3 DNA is TGTGCCAGTAGTATCCGGGCAGGGCGTCTTCCCGGGGAGCTGTTTTTT. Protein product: CASSIRAGRLPGELFF.

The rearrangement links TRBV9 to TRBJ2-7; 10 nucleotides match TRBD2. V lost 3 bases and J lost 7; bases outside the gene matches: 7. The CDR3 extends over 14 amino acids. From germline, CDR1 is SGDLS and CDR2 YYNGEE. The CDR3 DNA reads TGTGCCAGCAGCGCTAGCGGGAGAGCGGAAGAGCAGTACTTC. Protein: CASSASGRAEEQYF.

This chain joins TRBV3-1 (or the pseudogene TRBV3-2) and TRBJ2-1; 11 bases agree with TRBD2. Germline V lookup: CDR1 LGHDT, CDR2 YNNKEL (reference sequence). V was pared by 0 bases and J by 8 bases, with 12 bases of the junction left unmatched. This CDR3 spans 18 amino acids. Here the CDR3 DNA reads TGTGCCAGCAGCCAAGATGCCCTTACTAGCGGGAGAGCTTATGAGCAGTTCTTC. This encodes CASSQDALTSGRAYEQFF.

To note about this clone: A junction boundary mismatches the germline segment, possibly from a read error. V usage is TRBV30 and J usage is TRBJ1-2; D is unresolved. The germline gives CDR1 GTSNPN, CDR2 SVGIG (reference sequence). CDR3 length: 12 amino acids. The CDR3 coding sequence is TGTGCCTGGAGTGTTGGAGTGGGAGGCTACGCCTTC. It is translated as CAWSVGVGGYAF.

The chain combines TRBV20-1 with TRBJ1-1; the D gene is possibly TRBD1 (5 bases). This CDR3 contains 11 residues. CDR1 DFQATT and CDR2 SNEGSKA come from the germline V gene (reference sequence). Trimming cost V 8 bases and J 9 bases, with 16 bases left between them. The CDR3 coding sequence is TGCAGTCAACCGGGGCCCCGAAAAGCTTTCTTT. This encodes CSQPGPRKAFF.

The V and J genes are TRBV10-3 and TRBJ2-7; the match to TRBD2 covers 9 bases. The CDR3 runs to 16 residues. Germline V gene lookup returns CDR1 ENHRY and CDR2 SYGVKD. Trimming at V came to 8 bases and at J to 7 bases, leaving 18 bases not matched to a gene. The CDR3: CAISETGASGASEQYF. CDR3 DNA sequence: TGTGCCATCTCCGAAACGGGGGCTAGCGGGGCCTCGGAGCAGTACTTC.

CDR3 sequence reads: CASRADRGANYGYTF. CDR3 coding DNA: TGTGCCAGCAGGGCTGACAGGGGCGCTAACTATGGCTACACCTTC. V gene TRBV2 combines with J gene TRBJ1-2, with 8 bases fitting TRBD1. The CDR3 is made up of 15 amino acids. The germline CDR1 and CDR2 sequences are SNHLY and FYNNEI. V was pared by 6 bases and J by 0 bases, with 6 bases of the junction left unmatched. Full variable domain (missing parts from reference TRBV2 and TRBJ1-2): EPEVTQTPSHQVTQMGQEVILRCVPISNHLYFYWYRQILGQKVEFLVSFYNNEISEKSEIFDDQFSVERPDGSNFTLKIRSTKLEDSAMYFCASRADRGANYGYTFGSGTRLTVV.

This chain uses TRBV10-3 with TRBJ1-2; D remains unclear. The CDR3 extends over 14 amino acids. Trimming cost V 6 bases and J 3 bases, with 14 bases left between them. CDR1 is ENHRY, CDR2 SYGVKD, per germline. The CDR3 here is CAISPIEGHYGYTF. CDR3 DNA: TGTGCCATCAGCCCTATTGAGGGCCACTATGGCTACACCTTC.

CDR3: CASSLLAGLNYGYTF. The CDR3 nucleotides are TGTGCCAGCAGTTTATTGGCAGGCCTTAACTATGGCTACACCTTC. V usage is TRBV27 and J usage is TRBJ1-2; no reliable D call. Trimming shortened V by 1 base and J by 1 base, and 10 bases separated the two germline ends. The CDR3 contains 15 residues. Germline V gene sequence: CDR1 MNHEY, CDR2 SMNVEV (reference sequence).

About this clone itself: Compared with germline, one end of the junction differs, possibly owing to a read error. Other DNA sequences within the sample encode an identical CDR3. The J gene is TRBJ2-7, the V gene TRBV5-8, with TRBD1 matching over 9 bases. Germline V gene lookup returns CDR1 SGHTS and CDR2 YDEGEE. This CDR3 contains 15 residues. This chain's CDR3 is CASSLTGTGPYEQYF. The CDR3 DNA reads TGCGCCAGCAGCCTTACCGGGACAGGGCCCTACGAGCAGTACTTC.

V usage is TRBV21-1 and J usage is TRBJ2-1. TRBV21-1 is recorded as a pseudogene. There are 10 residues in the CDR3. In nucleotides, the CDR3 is TGTGCCGGTCTGGGGAATGAGCAGTTCTTC. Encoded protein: CAGLGNEQFF.

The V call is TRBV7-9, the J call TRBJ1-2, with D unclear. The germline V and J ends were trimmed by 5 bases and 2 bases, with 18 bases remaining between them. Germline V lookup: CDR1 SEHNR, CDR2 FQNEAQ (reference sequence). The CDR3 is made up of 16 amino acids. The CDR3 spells CASSATTQPTNYGYTF. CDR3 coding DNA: TGTGCCAGCAGCGCGACGACGCAACCCACCAACTATGGCTACACCTTC.

The CDR3 coding sequence is TGTGCCAGCAGCTTAGAAGCGAACACTGAAGCTTTCTTT. This codes for CASSLEANTEAFF. J is TRBJ1-1 and V is TRBV7-2; D gene uncertain. The germline CDR1 and CDR2 sequences are SGHTA and FQGNSA. V was trimmed by 1 base and J by 1 base, leaving 4 bases between them. The CDR3 consists of 13 residues. Full variable domain (outside the CDR3, taken from reference TRBV7-2 and TRBJ1-1): GAGVSQSPSNKVTEKGKDVELRCDPISGHTALYWYRQSLGQGLEFLIYFQGNSAPDKSGLPSDRFSAERTGGSVSTLTIQRTQQEDSAVYLCASSLEANTEAFFGQGTRLTVV.